The clone carrying this T cell receptor beta chain has a handful of counts. The germline CDR1 and CDR2 sequences are SGHVS and FQNEAQ. The CDR3 is 17 residues long. J was trimmed by 5 bases and V by 5 bases; bases with no gene match: 12. This sample is part of a study of identical twins. TCRdb ran MiXCR on the 5' RACE reads and lists one entry per CDR3 protein. The table includes about 660,000 distinct CDR3 sequences, 8.5% to 9% detected once. The same data also contributed to another study, on yellow fever vaccine responses in identical twins.

The sequenced sample consisted of PBMCs. The TCR originated in a woman between 18 and 30 years old in good health. The gene calls are TRBV7-8 and TRBJ2-2; the match to TRBD2 covers 9 bases. The CDR3 is CASSLGIAGVFTGELFF. In DNA, the CDR3 is TGTGCCAGCAGCCTCGGGATAGCGGGAGTTTTTACCGGGGAGCTGTTTTTT.